This T cell receptor (beta chain) was captured by sequencing in a study of T-cell memory formation after mild COVID-19. In regard to this clonotype: Its target is not known.

The CDR3 is made up of 16 amino acids. Germline V gene data show CDR1 as SEHNR and CDR2 as FQNEAQ (reference sequence). V was shortened by 2 bases and J by 1 base, with 11 bases between the two germline ends. Broader study findings: CD4+ contracting clones were mainly CM and EM; CD8+ ones, EMRA. Pre-infection memory contained some responding clones, which suggested that cross-reactive memory had joined.

5'RACE primed from the constant segment yielded TCR alpha and TCR beta cDNA libraries bearing sample barcodes and UMIs. TCRdb re-called the 5' RACE reads through MiXCR, storing one row per CDR3 protein. The repertoire holds hundreds of thousands of distinct CDR3 sequences, roughly an eighth seen once, with 20% to 25% in the top ten. The chain joins TRBV7-9 to TRBJ2-2, with D possibly being TRBD2 (6 bases). Sequenced input: PBMCs or a T cell subset sorted from them (not recorded which). This TCR was recovered from a man aged 18 to 29 who had mild COVID-19 (a few samples of this study predate the infection). Cell type and time point are not known. CDR3 sequence (DNA): TGTGCCAGCAGCTTACCCTCGGGAGAGAACACCGGGGAGCTGTTTTTT. The encoded protein is CASSLPSGENTGELFF.